This TCR beta chain derives from a study of T-cell memory formation after mild COVID-19. Study-wide points: Specificity for SARS-CoV-2 was not confirmed among the second-wave clones peaking on day 37. Memory from before infection featured some responding clones, which suggests cross-reactive memory joined.

This clonotype has just a few counts. As yet, its antigen is unknown. This may be a read error: a much more frequent sequence differs by one nucleotide. One entry per CDR3 protein, called by TCRdb with MiXCR from the 5' RACE reads. The sample has approximately 290,000 distinct CDR3 sequences, 8.2% seen once. The germline V and J ends were trimmed by 4 bases and 4 bases, with 15 bases remaining between them. There are 15 residues in the CDR3. Germline V gene lookup returns CDR1 SGDLS and CDR2 YYNGEE. The V gene is TRBV9, the J gene TRBJ2-1, with D possibly TRBD2 on 5 matching bases. This TCR derives from a man between 18 and 35 years old who had mild COVID-19 (a few samples of this study predate the infection). Cell type and time point are not known. Sequencing input: PBMCs or a T cell subset sorted from them (not recorded which). CDR3 protein: CASSLTTGDYNEQFF. As DNA, the CDR3 is TGTGCCAGCAGCCTGACTACCGGTGATTACAATGAGCAGTTCTTC.